This paragraph covers one T cell receptor (beta chain) sequence. The source of the sample is a study of CD8 T cells in Susac syndrome. Sequencing of TCR beta, carried out with a high-throughput approach, was applied to CD8+ and CD4+ T cells from the blood. Healthy donors served as age- and sex-matched controls. CD8+ and CD4+ T cells were negatively isolated; TEMRA cells were FACS-enriched. RNA was extracted with the RNeasy kit, and a quantity of 0.5 to 1 ug was reverse transcribed using random hexamers. Across 54 Vbeta and 13 Jbeta, TCR beta CDR3 was amplified with immunoSEQ multiplex PCR. TCRdb re-derived calls from the immunoSEQ multiplex PCR reads in MiXCR, one entry per CDR3 protein. The profile covers 180,000 or so distinct CDR3 sequences, with about 93% appearing a single time and over 0.12% taken by the ten largest. Trimming took 6 bases from V and 1 from J; bases not matched to a gene: 5. The CDR3 runs 14 residues.

Sequencing was done on a sample of CD4+ T cells from PBMCs. This rearrangement joins TRBV12-3 or TRBV12-4 to TRBJ2-5, with 7 nucleotides matching TRBD1. The TCR comes from a human donor in good health. CDR3 nucleotide sequence: TGTGCCAGCAGGGTGCGACAGGGCCAAGAGACCCAGTACTTC. Translated, it gives CASRVRQGQETQYF.